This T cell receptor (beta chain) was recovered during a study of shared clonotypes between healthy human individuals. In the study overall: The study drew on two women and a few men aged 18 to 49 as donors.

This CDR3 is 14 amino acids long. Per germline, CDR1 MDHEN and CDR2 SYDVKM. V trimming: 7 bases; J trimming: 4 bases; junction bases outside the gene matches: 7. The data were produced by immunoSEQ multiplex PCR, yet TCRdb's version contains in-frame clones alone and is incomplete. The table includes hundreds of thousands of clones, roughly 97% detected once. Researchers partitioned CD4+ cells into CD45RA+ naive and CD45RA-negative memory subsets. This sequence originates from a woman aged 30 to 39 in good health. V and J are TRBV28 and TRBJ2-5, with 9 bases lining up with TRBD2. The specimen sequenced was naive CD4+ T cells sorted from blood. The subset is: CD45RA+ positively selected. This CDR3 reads CASTFSGRGETQYF. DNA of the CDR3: TGTGCCAGCACCTTTAGCGGGAGAGGAGAGACCCAGTACTTC.